This TCR beta chain was captured by sequencing in a study of T cell responses to AZD1222 COVID-19 vaccine. Germline CDR1 MNHEY, CDR2 SVGAGI. V was clipped by 6 bases and J by 3 bases, with 15 bases between them. The CDR3 runs to 15 residues. Clones were read by immunoSEQ multiplex PCR, and TCRdb kept only the in-frame ones, dropping some. Of some 180,000 clones listed, about nine tenths are singletons. The study, taken as a whole, reports: Seropositivity was recorded at baseline in only five to seven AZD1222 recipients. Reportedly, close to half of spike-specific TCRs are directed against unmutated variant regions. Every sample of the repertoires postdated the peak T cell response.

To note about this clone: Its target is not known.

This sample comprised peripheral blood, obtained 28 days after the second AZD1222 dose. The chain has TRBV6-5 and TRBJ1-3; the D gene is possibly TRBD1 (6 bases). The sequence was collected from an adult who received the AZD1222 COVID-19 vaccine. The CDR3 coding sequence is TGTGCCAGCAGCGCCTCGGGGGGCGGTGGAAACACCATATATTTT. Its protein is CASSASGGGGNTIYF.